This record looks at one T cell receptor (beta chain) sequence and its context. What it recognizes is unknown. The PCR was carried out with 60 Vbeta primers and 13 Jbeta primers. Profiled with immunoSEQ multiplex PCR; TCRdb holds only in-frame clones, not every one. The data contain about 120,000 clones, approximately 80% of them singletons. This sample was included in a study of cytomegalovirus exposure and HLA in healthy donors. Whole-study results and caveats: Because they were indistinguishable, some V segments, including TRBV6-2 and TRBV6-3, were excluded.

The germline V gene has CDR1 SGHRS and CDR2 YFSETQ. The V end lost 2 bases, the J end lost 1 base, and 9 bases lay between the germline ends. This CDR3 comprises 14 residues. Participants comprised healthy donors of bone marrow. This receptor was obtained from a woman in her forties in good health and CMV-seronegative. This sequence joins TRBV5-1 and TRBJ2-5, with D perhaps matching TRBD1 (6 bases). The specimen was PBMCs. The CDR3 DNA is TGCGCCAGCAGCTTTACAGGGTCCCAAGAGACCCAGTACTTC. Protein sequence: CASSFTGSQETQYF.